Shown below are 3 T cell receptor beta chains from a single sample sequenced in a study of cytomegalovirus exposure and HLA in healthy donors. In the PCR, 60 Vbeta and 13 Jbeta primers were used. Profiling relied on immunoSEQ multiplex PCR, and the TCRdb table lists in-frame clones only, not all of them. Counted here are some 150,000 clones, approximately 79% occurring once; the ten biggest clones make up roughly 4%. The sequenced material came from PBMCs. Source of these receptors: a man aged 18 to 29 in good health and CMV-seropositive.

This clone was detected only once. The rearrangement uses TRBV5-6 and TRBJ2-3; TRBD1 aligns across 7 bases. Trimming took 4 bases from V and 0 from J; bases not matched to a gene: 5. The CDR3 has 15 amino acids. Germline V gene lookup returns CDR1 SGHDT and CDR2 YYEEEE. Written as DNA, the CDR3 is TGTGCCAGCAGCCTCGGACAGGTTAGCACAGATACGCAGTATTTT. Translation gives CASSLGQVSTDTQYF.

This clone was observed a few times. The CDR3 nucleotides are TGTGCCAGCAGTTATCGTATCCAAGAGACCCAGTACTTC. Translation gives CASSYRIQETQYF. The chain employs TRBV6-5 and TRBJ2-5; D unresolved. The germline V gene encodes CDR1 MNHEY and CDR2 SVGAGI. V was clipped by 3 bases and J by 1 base, with 6 bases between them. This CDR3 comprises 13 residues.

The chain joins TRBV7-3 to TRBJ2-1, with 11 bases that match TRBD2. J lost 7 bases, V lost 2 bases, and 1 base had no gene match. This CDR3 comprises 14 residues. Germline V gene data show CDR1 as SGHTA and CDR2 as FQGTGA. The CDR3 DNA reads TGTGCCAGCAGCTTAGGGACTAGCGGTAATGAGCAGTTCTTC. Its protein product is CASSLGTSGNEQFF.